This T cell receptor (beta chain) was captured in a study of shared clonotypes between healthy human individuals. General study findings and limits: It was the few donors that limited the genetic and exposure-history diversity represented. In this cohort, only blood was sampled, and tissue repertoires likely differ.

In the original analysis: ImmunoSEQ gave junction-only sequences without quality scores, so filtering differed. Assay: immunoSEQ multiplex PCR; the TCRdb copy retains only in-frame clones and omits some. The DNA was the basis for D and trimming; V, J and clone size are from that table. The sample shows roughly 650,000 clones, 97% of them seen only once. Germline lookup yields CDR1 GTSNPN and CDR2 SVGIG (reference sequence). The V gene lost 3 bases and the J gene lost 1 base, with 13 bases spanning the gap. This CDR3 comprises 15 residues. The investigators split CD4+ cells into a CD45RA+ naive subset and a CD45RA-negative memory subset. About this clone itself: Antigen unknown.

The sample consisted of naive CD4+ T cells sorted from blood. Stated subset: CD45RA+ positively selected. The sequence came from a woman younger than 45 in good health. The V call is TRBV30, the J call TRBJ1-3, with a weak D call TRBD1 (6 bases). The CDR3 region is CAWSRTALSGNTIYF. The DNA for the CDR3 is TGTGCCTGGAGCAGGACAGCGCTTTCTGGAAACACCATATATTTT.